This entry features one T cell receptor (beta chain) sequence. The antigen is not known. The length of the CDR3 is 16 residues. In germline, CDR1 is ENHRY, CDR2 SYGVKD. The germline V and J ends were trimmed by 0 bases and 7 bases, with 19 bases remaining between them. Patients newly diagnosed with hyperthyroidism, under 2 months' duration, were aged 18 to 65, the study reports. The study excluded patients with other autoimmune diseases, uncontrolled infections, pregnancy or lactation. Amplified TCR beta CDR3 regions were obtained using RNA transcripts as template. First-round RT-PCR employed HTBI primers, with a second-round multiplex PCR after it. MiXCR was run by TCRdb on the multiplex PCR reads, yielding one entry per CDR3 protein. The profile covers around 1,200,000 distinct CDR3 sequences, with 35% to 40% appearing a single time and 11% taken by the ten largest. This sample is drawn from a study of Graves' ophthalmopathy and Graves' hyperthyroidism. Turning to the study itself: Where ophthalmopathy was absent within 18 months of follow-up, hyperthyroidism was stable. The study, taken as a whole, reports: Blood contained most expanded thyroid clonotypes exceeding 0.001 frequency.

The receptor's source is an adult man with Graves' hyperthyroidism. The sequenced sample consisted of peripheral blood or thyroid tissue (not recorded which). The chain joins TRBV10-3 to TRBJ2-7; D is uncertain. CDR3 sequence (DNA): TGTGCCATCAGTGAGTCGGTAGTGGGCGTTGTTCGGGAGCAGTACTTC. Protein sequence: CAISESVVGVVREQYF.